This paragraph reports one T cell receptor (beta chain). Its antigen is unknown. Single cDNA molecules in the library carried unique molecular identifiers attached during preparation. TCRdb called the RACE reads again in MiXCR, with one record for every CDR3 protein. The sample lists around 150,000 distinct CDR3 sequences, about 15% occurring once. These data belong to a study of human T cells and chemical hapten exposure. Study results and limitations: Alopecia in the donors means their immune response may deviate from healthy people's.

The time point: patch test 1, 2 weeks after DPC sensitization. Treatment in this sample: therapeutic diphenylcyclopropenone sensitization with weekly scalp DPC. V shed 2 bases and J 1 base; nucleotides not matched to a gene: 4. The length of the CDR3 is 16 residues. CDR1 is MDHEN, CDR2 SYDVKM, per germline. The sequencing used whole blood, collected in connection with sensitization to the hapten diphenylcyclopropenone (DPC). V is TRBV28 and J is TRBJ2-3, with 9 bases matching TRBD1. This receptor was obtained from a woman aged 25 to 39 with alopecia areata. Some clones in this sample may be carry-over from other donors' samples. In DNA form, the CDR3 reads TGTGCCAGCAGTTTACATACAGGGGGCGGCACAGATACGCAGTATTTT. It encodes CASSLHTGGGTDTQYF.